This entry describes one TCR beta chain. The antigen remains undetermined. This record belongs to a study of shared clonotypes between healthy human individuals. The germline gives CDR1 SGHNT, CDR2 YYREEE (reference sequence). The length of the CDR3 is 14 residues. Trimming removed 0 bases at V and 6 bases at J, with 13 bases between. Study-level findings and limits: The genetic and exposure-history diversity represented was limited by few donors. As a rule, naive subsets had a larger estimated richness than memory subsets.

Per the study methods: As immunoSEQ supplied junction-only sequences (without quality scores), filtering differed. Assay used: immunoSEQ multiplex PCR; TCRdb lists only in-frame clones, some missing. V, J and clone size were drawn from that table, and D and trimming were deduced from the DNA. This sample has 1,400,000 or so clones, with 98% found just once. The material sequenced was naive CD4+ T cells sorted from blood. Described subset: CD45RA+ positively selected. The clonotype originates from a man aged 30 to 39 in good health. The V gene is TRBV5-4, the J gene TRBJ2-7; D is ambiguous. For the CDR3, the DNA is TGTGCCAGCAGCTTGGATCCGGGTTTGGGCGAGCAGTACTTC. Amino acid sequence: CASSLDPGLGEQYF.